This passage covers 5 T cell receptor beta chains from one sample sequenced in a study of cytomegalovirus exposure and HLA in healthy donors. The primer mix had 60 Vbeta and 13 Jbeta primers. Clones were read by immunoSEQ multiplex PCR, and TCRdb kept only the in-frame ones, dropping some. The data hold about 120,000 clones, with 60% to 85% observed a single time. Sequencing was performed on PBMCs. The origin of the receptors is a woman aged 40 to 50 in good health and CMV-seronegative.

The chain has TRBV5-6 and TRBJ2-7; D is perhaps TRBD2 (7 bases). The V gene's germline CDR1 is SGHDT and CDR2 YYEEEE. The CDR3 extends over 19 amino acids. The V and J ends lost 6 bases and 3 bases respectively, with 31 bases between them. CDR3 DNA: TGTGCCAGCACCGGGGGGCAGCCCGCGGGTGGACTGGGGGTCTACGAGCAGTACTTC. Translation: CASTGGQPAGGLGVYEQYF.

This chain joins TRBV19 and TRBJ1-1; D is perhaps TRBD1 (6 bases). This CDR3 contains 13 residues. The germline CDR1 and CDR2 sequences are LNHDA and SQIVND (reference sequence). V lost 7 bases to trimming and J lost 3 bases, with 12 bases between them. CDR3 nucleotide sequence: TGTGCCAGTACTAAGGGGGGGGACACTGAAGCTTTCTTT. Amino acids: CASTKGGDTEAFF.

CDR3 nucleotide sequence: TGTGCCAGCTCAAATCAGGAAGGATTACAAGAGACCCAGTACTTC. It translates to CASSNQEGLQETQYF. The V and J genes are TRBV18 and TRBJ2-5; D gene uncertain. This CDR3 is built from 15 residues. With 5 bases removed from V and 2 bases from J, the gap between germline ends came to 15 bases. CDR1 and CDR2 from the germline V gene are KGHSH and LQKENI.

This sequence joins TRBV4-1 and TRBJ2-1; 7 bases are a match to TRBD2. The germline V gene has CDR1 MGHRA and CDR2 YSYEKL. There are 16 residues in the CDR3. Trimming cost V 1 base and J 2 bases; bases outside gene matches: 5. CDR3 residues: CASSQVGRAAYNEQFF. As DNA, the CDR3 is TGCGCCAGCAGCCAAGTGGGGAGGGCCGCCTACAATGAGCAGTTCTTC.

This clone was found once. V gene TRBV15 combines with J gene TRBJ2-7, with 7 bases lining up with TRBD1. There are 14 residues in the CDR3. CDR1 is LNHNV, CDR2 YYDKDF, per germline (reference sequence). V dropped 6 bases and J dropped 13; count of bases not matched to a gene: 18. The CDR3 coding sequence is TGTGCCACCAGTCCGGACAGGACTTCGGCCGGGGTATACTTC. Amino acids: CATSPDRTSAGVYF.